The 2 T cell receptor beta chains given below trace back to one sample, sequenced in a study of control samples from healthy donors and cancer patients. The protocol was immunoSEQ multiplex PCR, while the TCRdb copy is restricted to in-frame clones and leaves out a portion. The sample shows about 130,000 clones, about 95% of them seen only once. Material for sequencing was PBMCs. The receptors here all came from a man between 60 and 75 years old with colorectal cancer.

This chain joins TRBV6-5 and TRBJ2-2, with 8 bases identical to TRBD2. The CDR3 extends over 14 amino acids. Germline CDR1 MNHEY, CDR2 SVGAGI. With V trimmed by 6 bases and J by 4 bases, 4 bases remained unmatched. The CDR3, as DNA: TGTGCCAGCAGACGGGGGGGGATCACCGGGGAGCTGTTTTTT. The encoded protein is CASRRGGITGELFF.

The table lists this clone with a count of one. The rearrangement uses TRBV7-9 and TRBJ1-1; no clear D gene. The V and J ends lost 4 bases and 4 bases respectively, with 16 bases between them. Germline assignment: CDR1 SEHNR and CDR2 FQNEAQ (reference sequence). The CDR3 covers 15 residues. CDR3: CASSSGRIEGTEAFF. The CDR3 nucleotides read TGTGCCAGCAGCTCCGGACGGATCGAAGGCACTGAAGCTTTCTTT.